A selection of T cell receptor beta chains follows, all from one sample in a study of T-cell reconstitution after alpha-beta-depleted transplantation in children. MiXCR was run by TCRdb on the PCR reads, yielding one entry per CDR3 protein. Of around 240,000 distinct CDR3 sequences listed, around 8.9% were seen once; the top ten hold about 4.9%. Material: PBMCs from the stem cell graft donor, obtained from the stem cell graft. The receptors shown here come from a human donor who donated a stem cell graft to a child with SCID. The CDR3 runs from the conserved cysteine through the conserved F or W. D genes are given only for firm matches. Only part of the rows carry a size: once, few, many, or a class if the clone is expanded.

D gene: .
clone size: many
V gene: TRBV5-6
J gene: TRBJ1-5
CDR3 protein: CASSLSRTYSNQPQHF
CDR3 DNA: TGTGCCAGCAGCTTGTCTCGGACTTATAGCAATCAGCCCCAGCATTTT

D gene: .
clone size: few
V gene: TRBV19
J gene: TRBJ1-1
CDR3 protein: CASQRPEEDFMNTEAFF
CDR3 DNA: TGTGCCAGTCAGCGGCCCGAGGAGGATTTCATGAACACTGAAGCTTTCTTT

D gene: .
clone size: many
V gene: TRBV5-1
J gene: TRBJ2-3
CDR3 protein: CASSKSGSTDTQYF
CDR3 DNA: TGCGCCAGCAGCAAAAGCGGGAGCACAGATACGCAGTATTTT

D gene: .
clone size: many
V gene: TRBV5-1
J gene: TRBJ2-1
CDR3 protein: CASSLAGWEYNEQFF
CDR3 DNA: TGCGCCAGCAGCTTGGCGGGTTGGGAATACAATGAGCAGTTCTTC

D gene: .
clone size: many
V gene: TRBV4-2
J gene: TRBJ1-2
CDR3 protein: CASSQDLRDRYGYTF
CDR3 DNA: TGTGCCAGCAGCCAAGATCTAAGGGATCGATATGGCTACACCTTC

D gene: .
clone size: many
V gene: TRBV5-1
J gene: TRBJ2-3
CDR3 protein: CASSLTTSTDTQYF
CDR3 DNA: TGCGCCAGCAGCTTGACTACAAGCACAGATACGCAGTATTTT

D gene: .
clone size: .
V gene: TRBV6-1
J gene: TRBJ2-3
CDR3 protein: CASSGGSGLITDTQYF
CDR3 DNA: TGTGCCAGCAGTGGAGGATCGGGACTCATCACAGATACGCAGTATTTT

D gene: .
clone size: many
V gene: TRBV12-3/TRBV12-4
J gene: TRBJ2-1
CDR3 protein: CASSWGANNEQFF
CDR3 DNA: TGTGCCAGCAGTTGGGGGGCAAACAATGAGCAGTTCTTC

D gene: .
clone size: many
V gene: TRBV29-1
J gene: TRBJ1-3
CDR3 protein: CSVEARGSGNTIYF
CDR3 DNA: TGCAGCGTTGAAGCGCGGGGTTCTGGAAACACCATATATTTT

D gene: TRBD2
clone size: many
V gene: TRBV20-1
J gene: TRBJ2-5
CDR3 protein: CSAGGRTSSGETQYF
CDR3 DNA: TGCAGTGCTGGCGGAAGGACTAGCTCCGGGGAGACCCAGTACTTC

D gene: TRBD2
clone size: many
V gene: TRBV5-1
J gene: TRBJ2-1
CDR3 protein: CASRTSGGAYNEQFF
CDR3 DNA: TGCGCCAGCAGAACGAGCGGGGGCGCCTACAATGAGCAGTTCTTC

D gene: .
clone size: many
V gene: TRBV5-5
J gene: TRBJ1-1
CDR3 protein: CASRAGTGGTEAFF
CDR3 DNA: TGTGCCAGCAGGGCTGGGACCGGGGGCACTGAAGCTTTCTTT

D gene: .
clone size: many
V gene: TRBV5-1
J gene: TRBJ1-1
CDR3 protein: CASSLVAGSTEAFF
CDR3 DNA: TGCGCCAGCAGCTTGGTGGCAGGGTCCACTGAAGCTTTCTTT

D gene: TRBD1
clone size: many
V gene: TRBV9
J gene: TRBJ2-7
CDR3 protein: CASSAATGPYEQYF
CDR3 DNA: TGTGCCAGCAGCGCGGCGACAGGGCCTTACGAGCAGTACTTC

D gene: .
clone size: few
V gene: TRBV28
J gene: TRBJ2-3
CDR3 protein: CASSRRGPTDTQYF
CDR3 DNA: TGTGCCAGCAGTAGACGGGGGCCCACAGATACGCAGTATTTT

D gene: .
clone size: .
V gene: TRBV6-5
J gene: TRBJ1-2
CDR3 protein: CASSYKGISGYTF
CDR3 DNA: TGTGCCAGCAGTTACAAGGGTATCTCTGGCTACACCTTC

D gene: TRBD1
clone size: few
V gene: TRBV10-3
J gene: TRBJ1-6
CDR3 protein: CAISLNDRGHF
CDR3 DNA: TGTGCCATCAGCCTTAATGACAGGGGACACTTT

D gene: .
clone size: .
V gene: TRBV11-2
J gene: TRBJ1-1
CDR3 protein: CASSSRGRGNTEAFF
CDR3 DNA: TGTGCCAGCAGCTCAAGGGGGAGGGGGAACACTGAAGCTTTCTTT

D gene: .
clone size: many
V gene: TRBV28
J gene: TRBJ2-2
CDR3 protein: CASSSGGIKVGELFF
CDR3 DNA: TGTGCCAGCAGTTCTGGGGGGATTAAGGTCGGGGAGCTGTTTTTT

D gene: TRBD1
clone size: .
V gene: TRBV3-1
J gene: TRBJ2-7
CDR3 protein: CASSQDLRAGGLRYF
CDR3 DNA: TGTGCCAGCAGCCAAGATCTTAGGGCAGGGGGATTGAGGTACTTC

D gene: .
clone size: .
V gene: TRBV7-2
J gene: TRBJ1-1
CDR3 protein: CASSLGQAPDTEAFF
CDR3 DNA: TGTGCCAGCAGCTTAGGACAGGCCCCCGACACTGAAGCTTTCTTT

D gene: TRBD1
clone size: many
V gene: TRBV10-3
J gene: TRBJ1-2
CDR3 protein: CAINGQGAFGYYGYTF
CDR3 DNA: TGTGCCATCAATGGACAGGGTGCATTCGGGTACTATGGCTACACCTTC

D gene: .
clone size: few
V gene: TRBV7-2
J gene: TRBJ2-7
CDR3 protein: CASSLAGEFYEQYF
CDR3 DNA: TGTGCCAGCAGCTTAGCGGGGGAATTCTACGAGCAGTACTTC

D gene: .
clone size: many
V gene: TRBV20-1
J gene: TRBJ1-6
CDR3 protein: CSAREGASSYNSPLHF
CDR3 DNA: TGCAGTGCTAGAGAGGGGGCGAGCTCCTATAATTCACCCCTCCACTTT

D gene: TRBD2
clone size: .
V gene: TRBV5-6
J gene: TRBJ2-3
CDR3 protein: CASSTGLATDTQYF
CDR3 DNA: TGTGCCAGCAGCACGGGACTAGCAACAGATACGCAGTATTTT

D gene: .
clone size: .
V gene: TRBV4-2
J gene: TRBJ2-3
CDR3 protein: CASSQEGPDTQYF
CDR3 DNA: TGTGCCAGCAGCCAGGAGGGTCCAGATACGCAGTATTTT

D gene: .
clone size: few
V gene: TRBV9
J gene: TRBJ2-2
CDR3 protein: CASSFSSRRLSGELFF
CDR3 DNA: TGTGCCAGCAGCTTCTCCTCACGGCGACTGAGCGGGGAGCTGTTTTTT

D gene: .
clone size: many
V gene: TRBV5-1
J gene: TRBJ2-1
CDR3 protein: CACHGGSYNEQFF
CDR3 DNA: TGCGCCTGCCACGGGGGATCCTACAATGAGCAGTTCTTC

D gene: TRBD1
clone size: few
V gene: TRBV23-1
J gene: TRBJ1-5
CDR3 protein: CASSQSVQGVHSNQPQHF
CDR3 DNA: TGCGCCAGCAGTCAATCGGTTCAGGGGGTGCATAGCAATCAGCCCCAGCATTTT

D gene: .
clone size: many
V gene: TRBV5-1
J gene: TRBJ2-3
CDR3 protein: CASSPEEWGGASTDTQYF
CDR3 DNA: TGCGCCAGCAGCCCAGAGGAGTGGGGGGGGGCGAGCACAGATACGCAGTATTTT

D gene: .
clone size: .
V gene: TRBV4-3
J gene: TRBJ2-2
CDR3 protein: CASSQDSRELFF
CDR3 DNA: TGCGCCAGCAGCCAAGATAGCAGGGAGCTGTTTTTT

D gene: .
clone size: many
V gene: TRBV5-1
J gene: TRBJ2-3
CDR3 protein: CASSFIGRAVDTQYF
CDR3 DNA: TGCGCCAGCAGCTTTATCGGACGGGCGGTCGATACGCAGTATTTT

D gene: .
clone size: many
V gene: TRBV29-1
J gene: TRBJ2-3
CDR3 protein: CSVEGGRHADTQYF
CDR3 DNA: TGCAGCGTTGAGGGCGGACGCCACGCAGATACGCAGTATTTT

D gene: TRBD1
clone size: many
V gene: TRBV7-6
J gene: TRBJ1-1
CDR3 protein: CASSPNPGTGLNTEAFF
CDR3 DNA: TGTGCCAGCAGCCCCAACCCGGGGACAGGGTTGAACACTGAAGCTTTCTTT

D gene: .
clone size: many
V gene: TRBV13
J gene: TRBJ2-7
CDR3 protein: CASTLTRGSYEQYF
CDR3 DNA: TGTGCCAGCACCTTAACAAGGGGATCCTACGAGCAGTACTTC

D gene: TRBD2
clone size: many
V gene: TRBV5-1
J gene: TRBJ2-1
CDR3 protein: CASSLLAGVRSYNEQFF
CDR3 DNA: TGCGCCAGCAGCTTGCTAGCGGGGGTCAGGTCCTACAATGAGCAGTTCTTC

D gene: .
clone size: many
V gene: TRBV10-3
J gene: TRBJ2-2
CDR3 protein: CAISESNTGELFF
CDR3 DNA: TGTGCCATCAGTGAGTCGAACACCGGGGAGCTGTTTTTT

D gene: .
clone size: .
V gene: TRBV25-1
J gene: TRBJ2-3
CDR3 protein: CASSDTGVRTDTQYF
CDR3 DNA: TGTGCCAGCAGTGATACGGGGGTTCGAACAGATACGCAGTATTTT

D gene: .
clone size: .
V gene: TRBV5-1
J gene: TRBJ1-6
CDR3 protein: CASSLAQGSDNPPLHF
CDR3 DNA: TGCGCTAGCAGCTTGGCCCAGGGGTCGGACAATCCACCCCTCCACTTT

D gene: .
clone size: .
V gene: TRBV18
J gene: TRBJ1-4
CDR3 protein: CASSPGKNQRGEKLFF
CDR3 DNA: TGTGCCAGCTCACCAGGGAAGAACCAACGGGGGGAAAAACTGTTTTTT

D gene: TRBD1
clone size: many
V gene: TRBV12-3/TRBV12-4
J gene: TRBJ1-5
CDR3 protein: CASSWTGGPSNQPQHF
CDR3 DNA: TGTGCCAGCAGTTGGACAGGGGGCCCTAGCAATCAGCCCCAGCATTTT